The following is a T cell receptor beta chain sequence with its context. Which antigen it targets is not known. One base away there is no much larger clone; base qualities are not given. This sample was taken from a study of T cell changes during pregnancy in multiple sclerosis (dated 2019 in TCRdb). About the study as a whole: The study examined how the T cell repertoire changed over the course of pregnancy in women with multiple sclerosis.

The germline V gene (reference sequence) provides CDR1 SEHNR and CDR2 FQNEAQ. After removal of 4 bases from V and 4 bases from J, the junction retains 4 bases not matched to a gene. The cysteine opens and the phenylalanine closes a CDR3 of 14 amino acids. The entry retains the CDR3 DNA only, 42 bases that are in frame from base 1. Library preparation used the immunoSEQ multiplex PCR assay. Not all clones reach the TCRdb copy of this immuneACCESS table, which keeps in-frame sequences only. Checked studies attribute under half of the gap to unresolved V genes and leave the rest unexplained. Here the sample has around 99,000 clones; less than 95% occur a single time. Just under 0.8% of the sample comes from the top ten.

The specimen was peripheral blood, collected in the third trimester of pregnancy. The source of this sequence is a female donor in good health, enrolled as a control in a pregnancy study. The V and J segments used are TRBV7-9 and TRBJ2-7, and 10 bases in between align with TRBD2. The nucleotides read TGTGCCAGCAGCTCCGGACTAGCGGTTTACGAGCAGTACTTC. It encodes CASSSGLAVYEQYF.